The subject of this entry is one T cell receptor beta chain. This entry is derived from a study of blood T cell repertoires in COVID-19. Overall study: Researchers got acute and convalescent COVID-19 samples from the United States, Italy and Spain.

Source study methods: Scientists estimated how many nucleated cells there were by amplifying reference gene primers. The repertoire was sequenced with immunoSEQ multiplex PCR; TCRdb's copy has only in-frame clones and lacks some. V, J and clone size derive from that table, while D and trimming were established from the DNA sequence. This sample yields approximately 190,000 clones, of which 84% are seen a single time; 5.1% belongs to the top ten. The CDR3 is made up of 16 amino acids. Germline CDR1 reads SGHVS; CDR2 reads FQNEAQ. The trim removed 2 bases at V and 6 bases at J, leaving 6 bases unmatched.

The source material was peripheral blood. V gene TRBV7-8 combines with J gene TRBJ2-2; 10 bases agree with TRBD2. This receptor was obtained from a woman in her 70s with active or convalescent COVID-19. In nucleotides, the CDR3 is TGTGCCAGCAGCTTAACGCTAGCGGGAGACGCCGGGGAGCTGTTTTTT. Protein sequence: CASSLTLAGDAGELFF.